The clone carrying this TCR beta chain was seen a handful of times. The data originate from a study of T cell repertoires in cytomegalovirus infection. MiXCR, applied by TCRdb to the reads, yields one record per CDR3 protein. The sample has 200,000 or so distinct CDR3 sequences, 25% to 30% seen once. With V trimmed by 4 bases and J by 5 bases, 4 bases remained unmatched. Germline V CDR1 and CDR2: DFQATT, SNEGSKA (reference sequence). This CDR3 comprises 14 residues. The receptor comes from a human donor in good health (CMV status not recorded). Some clones in this sample may be carry-over from other donors' samples. The sample was PBMCs. V and J are TRBV20-1 and TRBJ2-5; 13 bases are a match to TRBD2. The CDR3 protein is CSATTSGGAETQYF. The CDR3 region has the DNA TGCAGTGCTACTACTAGCGGGGGGGCTGAGACCCAGTACTTC.